This entry describes one T cell receptor beta chain. The antigen is not known. The record originates from a study of shared clonotypes between healthy human individuals. Libraries were prepared by immunoSEQ multiplex PCR; TCRdb keeps only in-frame clonotypes and omits some of them. The data show 2.3 million or so clones, with more than 85% seen just once and 0.39% held by the top ten. Adult Caucasians living in Nashville, Tennessee made up all of the donors. The study's findings and limits: The study found lower generation probabilities in non-shared clonotypes than in those shared by all four donors. The naive CD4 repertoires of a few donors were compared, and roughly 5% of clonotypes were shared.

Sequencing input: naive CD4+ T cells from PBMCs. Subset of the sample: CD45RA+ positively selected. The source of this sequence is a young man in good health. Some clones in this sample may be carry-over from other donors' samples.

The CDR3 nucleotides read TGTGCCAGCAGCGGTTCCGAGACAGGGAACTCCGAGCAGTACTTC. It encodes CASSGSETGNSEQYF. The V call is TRBV9, the J call TRBJ2-7; 7 bases match TRBD1. CDR1 and CDR2 (germline): SGDLS, YYNGEE. The trim removed 3 bases at V and 6 bases at J, leaving 12 bases unmatched. This CDR3 has 15 amino acids.